This T cell receptor beta chain is from a study of blood T cell repertoires in COVID-19. The CDR3 covers 14 residues. Germline values: CDR1 SGHTA, CDR2 FQGNSA. Trimming cost V 3 bases and J 7 bases, with 15 bases left between them. TCRdb's copy holds only in-frame clones and misses some; the assay was immunoSEQ multiplex PCR. The data show 190,000 or so clones, roughly 89% seen once. The clonotype originates from a man between 60 and 70 years old who had recovered from COVID-19. The chain is built from TRBV7-2 and TRBJ1-2, with D perhaps matching TRBD1 (5 bases). The sample comprised peripheral blood. DNA for the CDR3: TGTGCCAGCAGCTTTGCCGGGGGATCTAGTGGCTACACCTTC. Translation gives CASSFAGGSSGYTF. The full variable domain, rest sourced from reference TRBV7-2 and TRBJ1-2, is GAGVSQSPSNKVTEKGKDVELRCDPISGHTALYWYRQSLGQGLEFLIYFQGNSAPDKSGLPSDRFSAERTGGSVSTLTIQRTQQEDSAVYLCASSFAGGSSGYTFGSGTRLTVV.